The 4 T cell receptor beta chains below were found in one sample sequenced in a study of T cells in Graves' hyperthyroidism and ophthalmopathy. It was RNA transcripts that yielded the amplified TCR beta CDR3 regions. The HTBI primer set served for first-round RT-PCR of the TCR CDR3. TCRdb fed the multiplex PCR reads into MiXCR, producing one record per CDR3 protein. Here the sample spans 650,000 to 800,000 distinct CDR3 sequences, 45% being singletons. Sequenced sample: peripheral blood or thyroid tissue (not recorded which). All receptors come from an adult man with Graves' disease, either hyperthyroidism or ophthalmopathy (not recorded which).

V usage is TRBV10-3 and J usage is TRBJ1-6; possible D gene TRBD1, 5 bases. Trimming cost V 4 bases and J 6 bases, with 16 bases left between them. The CDR3 is 16 amino acids. Germline values: CDR1 ENHRY, CDR2 SYGVKD. The CDR3 DNA sequence: TGTGCCATCAGTGCTAGCCAGGTGGACACTAATTCACCCCTCCACTTT. Its translation is CAISASQVDTNSPLHF.

This clonotype has just one count. The rearrangement joins TRBV7-8 to TRBJ1-5; D is ambiguous. This CDR3 comprises 12 residues. Trimming shortened V by 5 bases and J by 11 bases, and 13 bases separated the two germline ends. Germline CDR1 is SGHVS and CDR2 is FQNEAQ. Here the CDR3 reads CASSPRGETQHF. The DNA for the CDR3 is TGTGCCAGCAGCCCACGTGGGGAGACCCAGCATTTT.

The rearrangement joins TRBV2 to TRBJ2-5; TRBD2 might be the D (5 bases). Trimming removed 6 bases at V and 5 bases at J, with 16 bases between. CDR1 is SNHLY, CDR2 FYNNEI, per germline. This CDR3 has 14 residues. This CDR3 reads CASSLWSGIETQYF. The DNA for the CDR3 is TGTGCCAGCAGCTTATGGTCCGGGATTGAGACCCAGTACTTC. The variable domain in full, completed from reference TRBV2 and TRBJ2-5, reads EPEVTQTPSHQVTQMGQEVILRCVPISNHLYFYWYRQILGQKVEFLVSFYNNEISEKSEIFDDQFSVERPDGSNFTLKIRSTKLEDSAMYFCASSLWSGIETQYFGPGTRLLVL.

This clonotype was recorded many times. The chain's CDR3 is CASSFYRQGKYGYTF. The CDR3 nucleotides are TGTGCCAGCAGCTTCTATCGACAGGGAAAGTATGGCTACACCTTC. The chain links TRBV7-2 to TRBJ1-2, with 7 nucleotides matching TRBD1. Trimming at V came to 3 bases and at J to 5 bases, leaving 9 bases not matched to a gene. The CDR3 loop spans 15 amino acids. Germline loops: CDR1 SGHTA, CDR2 FQGNSA.